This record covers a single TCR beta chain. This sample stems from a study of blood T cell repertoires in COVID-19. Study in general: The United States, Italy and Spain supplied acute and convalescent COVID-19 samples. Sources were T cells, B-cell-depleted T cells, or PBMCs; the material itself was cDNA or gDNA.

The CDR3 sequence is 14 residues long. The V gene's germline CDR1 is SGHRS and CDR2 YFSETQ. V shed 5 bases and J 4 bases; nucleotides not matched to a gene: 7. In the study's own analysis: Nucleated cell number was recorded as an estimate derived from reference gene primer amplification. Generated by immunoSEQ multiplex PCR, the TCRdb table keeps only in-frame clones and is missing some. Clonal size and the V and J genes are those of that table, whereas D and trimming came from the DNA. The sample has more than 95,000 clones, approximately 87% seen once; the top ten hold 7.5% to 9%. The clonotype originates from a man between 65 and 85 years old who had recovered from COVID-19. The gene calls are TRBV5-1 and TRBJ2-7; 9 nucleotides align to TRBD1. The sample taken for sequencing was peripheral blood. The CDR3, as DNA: TGCGCCAGCAGACCCACAGGGGGCGGGTACGAGCAGTACTTC. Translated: CASRPTGGGYEQYF.